The TCR beta chain described here comes from a study of CD8+ T cells in alopecia areata. Findings and limits, study-wide: Although TCR sharing was seen in mice, sharing across patients was less clear, possibly for HLA-related reasons. Clonality exceeded that of normal scalp in lesional scalp, most notably in alopecia totalis/universalis.

To note about this clone: What it recognizes is unknown.

V trimming: 7 bases; J trimming: 1 base; junction bases outside the gene matches: 8. This CDR3 is built from 15 residues. CDR1 SEHNR and CDR2 FQNEAQ come from the germline V gene (reference sequence). Extraction and reverse transcription of RNA yielded cDNA as the sequencing template. The assay was immunoSEQ multiplex PCR, and TCRdb's table has in-frame clones only and misses some. The top ten hold around 4.8% of the sample, which has 150,000 or so clones, 55% to 65% seen once. The TCR was taken from a human donor in good health. V is TRBV7-9 and J is TRBJ2-5; 8 bases are shared with TRBD1. Sequencing was carried out using CD4+ T cells sorted from blood. The CDR3: CASIEDRVSQETQYF. The CDR3 DNA is TGTGCCAGCATCGAGGACAGGGTGTCCCAAGAGACCCAGTACTTC.